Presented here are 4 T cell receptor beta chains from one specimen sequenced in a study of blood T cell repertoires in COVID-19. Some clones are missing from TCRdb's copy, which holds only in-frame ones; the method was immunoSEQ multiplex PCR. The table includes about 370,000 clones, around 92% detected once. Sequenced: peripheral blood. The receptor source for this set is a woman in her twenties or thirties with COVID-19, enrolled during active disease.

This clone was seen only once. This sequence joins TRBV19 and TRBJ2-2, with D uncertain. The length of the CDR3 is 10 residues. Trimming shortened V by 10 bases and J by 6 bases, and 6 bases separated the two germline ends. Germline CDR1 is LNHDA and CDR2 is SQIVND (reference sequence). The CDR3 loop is CATSAGELFF. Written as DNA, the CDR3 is TGTGCCACCTCGGCCGGGGAGCTGTTTTTT.

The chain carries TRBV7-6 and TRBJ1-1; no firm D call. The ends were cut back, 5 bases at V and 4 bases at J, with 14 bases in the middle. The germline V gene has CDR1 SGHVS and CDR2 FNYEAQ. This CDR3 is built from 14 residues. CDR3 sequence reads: CASSRSSGVTEAFF. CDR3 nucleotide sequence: TGTGCCAGCAGCCGATCTAGCGGCGTCACTGAAGCTTTCTTT. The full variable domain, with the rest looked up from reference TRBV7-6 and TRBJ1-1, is GAGVSQSPRYKVTKRGQDVALRCDPISGHVSLYWYRQALGQGPEFLTYFNYEAQQDKSGLPNDRFSAERPEGSISTLTIQRTEQRDSAMYRCASSRSSGVTEAFFGQGTRLTVV.

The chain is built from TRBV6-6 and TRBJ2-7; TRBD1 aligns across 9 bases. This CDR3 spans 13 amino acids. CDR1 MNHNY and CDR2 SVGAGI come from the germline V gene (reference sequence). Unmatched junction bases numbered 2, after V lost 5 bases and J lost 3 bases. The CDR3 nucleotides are TGTGCCAGCAGTCAGACAGGGGGCTACGAGCAGTACTTC. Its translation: CASSQTGGYEQYF.

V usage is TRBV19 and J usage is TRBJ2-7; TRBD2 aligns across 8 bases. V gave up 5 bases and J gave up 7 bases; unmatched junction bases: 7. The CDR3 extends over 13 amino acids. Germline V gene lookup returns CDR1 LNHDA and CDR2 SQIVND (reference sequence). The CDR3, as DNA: TGTGCCAGTAGTCCAGGGACTAGATGGGAGCAGTACGTC. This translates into CASSPGTRWEQYV.